This T cell receptor beta chain was documented in a study of blood T cell repertoires in COVID-19. The CDR3 runs to 14 residues. CDR1 SGHRS and CDR2 YFSETQ come from the germline V gene. J was trimmed by 5 bases and V by 4 bases; bases with no gene match: 7. Generated by immunoSEQ multiplex PCR, the TCRdb table keeps only in-frame clones and is missing some. The table lists around 230,000 clones, roughly 90% of them singletons. The TCR comes from a woman aged 40 to 49 with acute COVID-19. Sequences were obtained from PBMCs or T cells enriched from blood (not recorded which). The rearrangement joins TRBV5-1 to TRBJ2-5, with TRBD1 matching over 8 bases. The CDR3 DNA follows: TGCGCCAGCAGCGCCGGGGGACAGGTGGAGACCCAGTACTTC. Translated: CASSAGGQVETQYF.